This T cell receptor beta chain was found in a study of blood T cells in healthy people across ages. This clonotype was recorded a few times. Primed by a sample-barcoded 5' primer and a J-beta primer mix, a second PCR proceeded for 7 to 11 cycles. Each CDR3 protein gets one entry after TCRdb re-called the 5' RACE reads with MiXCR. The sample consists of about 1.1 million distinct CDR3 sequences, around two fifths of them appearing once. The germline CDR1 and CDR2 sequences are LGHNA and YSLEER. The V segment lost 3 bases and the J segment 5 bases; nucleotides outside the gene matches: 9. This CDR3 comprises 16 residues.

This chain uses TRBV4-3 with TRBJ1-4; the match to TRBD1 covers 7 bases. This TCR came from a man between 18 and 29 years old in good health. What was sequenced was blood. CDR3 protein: CASSHRGTVLNEKLFF. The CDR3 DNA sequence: TGCGCCAGCAGCCACAGAGGGACAGTTTTGAATGAAAAACTGTTTTTT.